These T cell receptor beta chains were read from a single sample in a study of regulatory T cells in long-lasting Graves disease. Each CDR3 protein is one row after TCRdb ran MiXCR on the multiplex PCR reads. The data contain almost 450,000 distinct CDR3 sequences, about 17% of them singletons. This sample also appeared in a second study, on T cells in Graves' hyperthyroidism and ophthalmopathy.

The sample here was peripheral blood mononuclear cells (PBMCs), taken at new diagnosis, from a patient treated with antithyroid drugs. Receptors originate from a woman aged 30 to 39 with Graves disease. The CDR3 runs from the conserved cysteine through the conserved F or W. Fields, in order: J gene, V gene, D gene, clone size, CDR3 DNA, CDR3 protein. A D gene is named only where the DNA matches it firmly. Size is omitted from some rows. Given values are once, few, many or a class for expanded clones.

TRBJ2-7 | TRBV28 | NA | many | TGTGCCAGCGGGAAAAGCTCCTACGAGCAGTACTTC | CASGKSSYEQYF
TRBJ2-1 | TRBV14 | NA | NA | TGTGCCAGCAGCCACCCAACTTGGAGCTCCTACAATGAGCAGTTCTTC | CASSHPTWSSYNEQFF
TRBJ1-1 | TRBV6-2/TRBV6-3 | TRBD1 | many | TGTGCCAGCAGTTACGGTTGGGACAGGGGGAACACTGAAGCTTTCTTT | CASSYGWDRGNTEAFF
TRBJ1-6 | TRBV28 | TRBD1 | many | TGTGCCAGCAGTTGGGACAGGGTTGGGAATTCACCCCTCCACTTT | CASSWDRVGNSPLHF
TRBJ2-3 | TRBV5-1 | NA | many | TGCGCCAGCAGCTTGCGGCAGGGCACAGATACGCAGTATTTT | CASSLRQGTDTQYF
TRBJ1-1 | TRBV28 | NA | many | TGTGCCAGCAGTTTAGGGCGGATGAACACTGAAGCTTTCTTT | CASSLGRMNTEAFF
TRBJ2-5 | TRBV7-3 | NA | many | TGTGCCAGCAGCCCGGGGGCGGGAGTCGGGGAGACCCAGTACTTC | CASSPGAGVGETQYF
TRBJ2-2 | TRBV3-1 | NA | NA | TGTACCAGCAGCCGAAAAGTAGGGGTAACCGGGGAGCTGTTTTTT | CTSSRKVGVTGELFF
TRBJ2-1 | TRBV27 | TRBD1 | NA | TGTGCCAGCAGTTCCCGGGACAGGGACAATGAGCAGTTCTTC | CASSSRDRDNEQFF
TRBJ1-1 | TRBV7-2 | NA | many | TGTGCCAGCAGCTTAGCGCGCGGGGTCACTGAAGCTTTCTTT | CASSLARGVTEAFF
TRBJ2-2 | TRBV11-2 | NA | many | TGTGCCAGCAGCTTACGAGGGGACTTCAACACCGGGGAGCTGTTTTTT | CASSLRGDFNTGELFF
TRBJ2-7 | TRBV11-2 | TRBD1 | many | TGTGCCAGCAGAAGAACAGGGGGAGCCTACGAGCAGTACTTC | CASRRTGGAYEQYF
TRBJ2-2 | TRBV12-3/TRBV12-4 | NA | many | TGTGCCAGCAGTTTTGGCGTGGGCGGGGAGCTGTTTTTT | CASSFGVGGELFF
TRBJ1-4 | TRBV29-1 | TRBD1 | few | TGCAGCGTTCAAGACAGGGGGAATGAAAAACTGTTTTTT | CSVQDRGNEKLFF